What follows describes a single T cell receptor (beta chain). Its antigen target is currently unknown. One base away there is no much larger clone; base qualities are not given. The data were obtained in a study of OX40 agonist ivuxolimab in advanced cancers. Context from the whole study: Ivuxolimab, which targeted the costimulatory receptor OX40 (CD134), was an agonistic, fully human IgG2 monoclonal antibody. Intravenous ivuxolimab was administered to patients every 2 weeks at six dose levels: 0.01, 0.1, 0.3, 1.5, 3 and 10 mg/kg. Among the roughly 52 dose-escalation patients, 19 had hepatocellular carcinoma, roughly 15 melanoma, 9 renal cell carcinoma and 9 head and neck cancer. The dose-escalation cohort was about 83% male with a mean age of around 64 years, ranging from roughly 20 to 80. Patients were allowed to have had prior anti-PD-1, anti-PD-L1 or anti-CTLA-4 therapy, and approximately 40% of the dose-escalation patients had been treated with checkpoint inhibitors. Partial responses occurred in three dose-escalation patients, of whom one had hepatocellular carcinoma and two had cutaneous melanoma. Peripheral TCRbeta sequencing aimed to test whether ivuxolimab altered TCR sequence diversity and caused clonal T-cell expansion. The monotherapy dose-escalation portion (N of about 52 patients) of the phase I ivuxolimab trial is reported in the paper.

Study-level results and caveats: On average, CD8+ T cells showed more expanded clones than CD4+ T cells after ivuxolimab. The antigen specificity of the peripheral T cells that underwent clonal expansion was not determined. At doses from 0.1 to 3.0 mg/kg, clonal expansion was seen in both CD4+ and CD8+ blood T cells between baseline and week 6. In the 0.1-3.0 mg/kg groups, partial responders were among the patients with the lowest normalized peripheral clonal expansion, particularly in CD8+ T cells. Low levels of normalized T-cell clonal expansion were also seen in some patients who did not respond.

Patients with autoimmune disease history or receiving systemic immunosuppression were excluded from the trial. In every dose cohort, peripheral blood was drawn for TCR sequencing at baseline, cycle 4 day 1, and cycle 7 day 1. The samples were drawn from a first-in-human, open-label, multicenter phase I dose-escalation trial of ivuxolimab. Adults with locally advanced or metastatic melanoma, renal cell, hepatocellular, or head and neck squamous cell carcinoma were enrolled in the trial. Before TCR sequencing, CD4+ T cells and CD8+ T cells were sorted from peripheral blood as separate populations. Deletion took 7 bases off V and 2 bases off J, with a span of 12 bases between the germline ends. Per the germline V gene, SGHVS is the CDR1 and FQNEAQ is the CDR2. The CDR3 contains 13 residues, cysteine and phenylalanine counted. Just the 39-base CDR3 DNA is kept, in frame starting at base 1. To sequence the TCRbeta CDR3 region, genomic DNA was isolated from the sorted cells. The immunoSEQ Assay was used for sequencing of TCRbeta CDR3 regions. Here the immuneACCESS table is served through TCRdb, limited to in-frame sequences with V and J called. Missing clones are a known gap in these copies; in checked studies unresolved V genes cover under half, and the rest lacks a known reason. The sample includes 95,000 to 150,000 clones, with 85% to 95% observed a single time. The top ten hold roughly 0.15% of the sample.

The starting material was CD4+ or CD8+ T cells sorted from blood, obtained in a trial of the OX40 agonist ivuxolimab. This sequence uses TRBV7-8 and TRBJ2-7, with TRBD1 tentatively as D gene (5 bases match). This TCR came from an adult with an advanced solid tumor such as melanoma, head and neck, liver or kidney cancer. The CDR3 here reads CASTRGHPYEQYF. Read as DNA, the sequence is TGTGCCAGCACCCGCGGACATCCCTACGAGCAGTACTTC. With all but the CDR3 taken from the reference TRBV7-8 and TRBJ2-7 genes, the full variable domain is: GAGVSQSPRYKVAKRGQDVALRCDPISGHVSLFWYQQALGQGPEFLTYFQNEAQLDKSGLPSDRFFAERPEGSVSTLKIQRTQQEDSAVYLCASTRGHPYEQYFGPGTRLTVT.